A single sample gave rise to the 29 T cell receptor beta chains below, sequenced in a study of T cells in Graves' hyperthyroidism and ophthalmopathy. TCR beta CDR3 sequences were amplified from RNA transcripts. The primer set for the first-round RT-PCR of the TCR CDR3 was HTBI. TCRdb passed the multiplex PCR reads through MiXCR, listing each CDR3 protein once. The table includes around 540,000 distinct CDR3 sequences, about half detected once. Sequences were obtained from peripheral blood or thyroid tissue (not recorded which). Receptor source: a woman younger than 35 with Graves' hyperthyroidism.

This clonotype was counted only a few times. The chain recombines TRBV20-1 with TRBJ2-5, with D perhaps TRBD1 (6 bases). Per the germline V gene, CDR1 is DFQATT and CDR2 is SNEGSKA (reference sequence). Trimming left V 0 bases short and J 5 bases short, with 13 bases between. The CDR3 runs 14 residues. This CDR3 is CSARDLGAGETQYF. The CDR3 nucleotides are TGCAGTGCTAGAGATCTGGGGGCAGGGGAGACCCAGTACTTC.

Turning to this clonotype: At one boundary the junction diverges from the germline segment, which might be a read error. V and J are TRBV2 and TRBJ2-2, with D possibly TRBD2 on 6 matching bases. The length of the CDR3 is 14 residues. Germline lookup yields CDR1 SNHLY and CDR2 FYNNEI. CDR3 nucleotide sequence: TGTGCCAGCATTAAAGGAGGGAGTTCCGGGGAGCTCTTTTTT. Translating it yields CASIKGGSSGELFF.

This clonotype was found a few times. For the CDR3, the DNA is TGTGCCAGCAGTCCCTGGACAGGGGATCATCAGCCCCAGCATTTT. It codes for CASSPWTGDHQPQHF. This chain links TRBV2 with TRBJ1-5, with TRBD1 matching over 9 bases. Losses at the gene ends were 5 bases for V and 5 bases for J; bases not matched to a gene: 7. The CDR3 spans 15 residues. Germline assignment: CDR1 SNHLY and CDR2 FYNNEI.

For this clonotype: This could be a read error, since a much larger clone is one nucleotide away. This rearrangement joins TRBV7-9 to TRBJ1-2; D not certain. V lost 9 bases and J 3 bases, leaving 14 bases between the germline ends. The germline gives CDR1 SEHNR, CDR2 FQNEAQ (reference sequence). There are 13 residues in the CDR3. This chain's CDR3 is CARSPDGDYGYTF. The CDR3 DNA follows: TGTGCCAGAAGCCCCGATGGAGACTATGGCTACACCTTC.

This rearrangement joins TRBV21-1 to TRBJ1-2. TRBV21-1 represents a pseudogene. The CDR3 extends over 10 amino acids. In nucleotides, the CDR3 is TGTGCCAGCAGGCAAACCGGGACTGCCTTC. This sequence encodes CASRQTGTAF.

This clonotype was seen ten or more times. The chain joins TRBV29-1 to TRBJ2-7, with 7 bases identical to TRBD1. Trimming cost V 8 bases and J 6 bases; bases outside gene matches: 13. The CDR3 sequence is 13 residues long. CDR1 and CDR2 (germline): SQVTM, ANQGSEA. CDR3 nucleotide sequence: TGCAGCACTGGGACAGCCGGCGGTGTCGAGCAGTACTTC. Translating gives CSTGTAGGVEQYF.

The DNA for the CDR3 is TGCAGTGCCTCCAGGGATCCGAGGGGCTACACCTTC. Its translation is CSASRDPRGYTF. The chain carries TRBV20-1 and TRBJ1-2, with a weak D call TRBD1 (5 bases). CDR1 is DFQATT, CDR2 SNEGSKA, per germline (reference sequence). The CDR3 has 12 residues. Trimming stripped 6 bases from V and 8 bases from J, with 16 bases between.

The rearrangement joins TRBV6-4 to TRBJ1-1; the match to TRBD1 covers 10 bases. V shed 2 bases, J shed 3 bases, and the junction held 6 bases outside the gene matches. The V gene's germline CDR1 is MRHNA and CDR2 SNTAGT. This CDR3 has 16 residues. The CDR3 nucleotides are TGTGCCAGCAGTGACACGACAGGGGGCAAGGACACTGAAGCTTTCTTT. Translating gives CASSDTTGGKDTEAFF.

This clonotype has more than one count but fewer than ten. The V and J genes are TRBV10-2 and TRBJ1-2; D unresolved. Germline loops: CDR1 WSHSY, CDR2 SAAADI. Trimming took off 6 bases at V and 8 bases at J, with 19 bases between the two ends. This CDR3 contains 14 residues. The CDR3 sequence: CASSLLANPGGYTF. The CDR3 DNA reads TGCGCCAGCAGCCTCCTGGCCAACCCGGGGGGCTACACCTTC.

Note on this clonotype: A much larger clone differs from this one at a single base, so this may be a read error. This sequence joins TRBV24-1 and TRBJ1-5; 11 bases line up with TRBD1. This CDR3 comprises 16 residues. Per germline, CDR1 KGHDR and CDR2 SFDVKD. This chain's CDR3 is CATSDGRTGGNQLQHF. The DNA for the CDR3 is TGTGCCACCAGTGACGGGCGGACAGGGGGCAATCAGCTCCAGCATTTT.

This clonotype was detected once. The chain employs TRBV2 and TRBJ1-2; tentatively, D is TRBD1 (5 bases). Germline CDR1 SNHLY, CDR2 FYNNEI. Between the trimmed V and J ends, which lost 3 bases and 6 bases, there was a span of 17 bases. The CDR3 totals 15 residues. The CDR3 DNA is TGTGCCAGCAGTGAGGTTAGGGGTGGCGAGGATGGCTACACCTTC. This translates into CASSEVRGGEDGYTF.

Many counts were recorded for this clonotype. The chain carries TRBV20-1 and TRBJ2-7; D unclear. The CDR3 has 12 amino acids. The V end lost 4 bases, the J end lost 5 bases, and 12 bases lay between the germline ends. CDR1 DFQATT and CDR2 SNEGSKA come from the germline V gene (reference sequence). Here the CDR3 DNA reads TGCAGTGCTATGTGGGGTGGCGACGAGCAGTACTTC. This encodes CSAMWGGDEQYF.

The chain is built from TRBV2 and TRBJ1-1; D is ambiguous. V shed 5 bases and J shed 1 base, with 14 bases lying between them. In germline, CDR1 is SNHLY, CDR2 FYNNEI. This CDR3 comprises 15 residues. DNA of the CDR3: TGTGCCAGCAGTTACCTATCGACCCGGAACACTGAAGCTTTCTTT. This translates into CASSYLSTRNTEAFF.

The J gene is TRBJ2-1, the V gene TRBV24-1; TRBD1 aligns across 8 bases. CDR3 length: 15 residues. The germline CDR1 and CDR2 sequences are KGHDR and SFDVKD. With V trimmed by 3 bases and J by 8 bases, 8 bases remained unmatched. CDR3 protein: CATSDHDRGRDEQFF. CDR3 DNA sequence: TGTGCCACCAGTGATCATGACAGGGGACGGGATGAGCAGTTCTTC.

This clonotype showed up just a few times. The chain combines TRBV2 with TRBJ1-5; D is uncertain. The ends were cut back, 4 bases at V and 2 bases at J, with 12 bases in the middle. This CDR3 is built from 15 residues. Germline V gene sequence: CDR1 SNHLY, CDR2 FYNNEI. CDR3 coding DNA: TGTGCCAGCAGTGTTGAGGGTGGCGGCAATCAGCCCCAGCATTTT. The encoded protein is CASSVEGGGNQPQHF.

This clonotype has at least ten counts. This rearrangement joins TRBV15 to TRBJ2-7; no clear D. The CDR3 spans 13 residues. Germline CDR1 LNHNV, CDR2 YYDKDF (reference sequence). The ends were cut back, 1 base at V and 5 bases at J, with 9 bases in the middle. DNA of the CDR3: TGTGCCACCAGCAGAGGCCGATTCCACGAGCAGTACTTC. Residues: CATSRGRFHEQYF.

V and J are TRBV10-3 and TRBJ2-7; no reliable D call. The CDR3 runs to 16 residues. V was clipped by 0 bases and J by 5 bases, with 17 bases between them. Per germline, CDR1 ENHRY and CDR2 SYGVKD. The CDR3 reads CAISESTWLWVHEQYF. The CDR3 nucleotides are TGTGCCATCAGTGAGTCCACCTGGCTGTGGGTCCACGAGCAGTACTTC.

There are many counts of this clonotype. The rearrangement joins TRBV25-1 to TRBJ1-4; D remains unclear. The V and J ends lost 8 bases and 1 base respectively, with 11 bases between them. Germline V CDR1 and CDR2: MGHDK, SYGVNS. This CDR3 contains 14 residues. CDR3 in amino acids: CASSPVVTNEKLFF. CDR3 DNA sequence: TGTGCCAGCTCACCAGTGGTAACTAATGAAAAACTGTTTTTT.

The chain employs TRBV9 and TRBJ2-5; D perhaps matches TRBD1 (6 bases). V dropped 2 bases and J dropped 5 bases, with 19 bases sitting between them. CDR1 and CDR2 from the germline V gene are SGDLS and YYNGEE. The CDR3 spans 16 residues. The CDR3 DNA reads TGTGCCAGCAGCGTCCCAGGGACAATGGGTTGGGAGACCCAGTACTTC. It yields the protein CASSVPGTMGWETQYF.

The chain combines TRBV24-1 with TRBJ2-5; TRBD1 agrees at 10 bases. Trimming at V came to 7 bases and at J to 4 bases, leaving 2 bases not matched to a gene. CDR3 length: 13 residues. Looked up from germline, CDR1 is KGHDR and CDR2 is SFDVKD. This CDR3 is CATSGQGGETQYF. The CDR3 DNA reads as TGTGCCACCAGCGGACAGGGGGGAGAGACCCAGTACTTC.

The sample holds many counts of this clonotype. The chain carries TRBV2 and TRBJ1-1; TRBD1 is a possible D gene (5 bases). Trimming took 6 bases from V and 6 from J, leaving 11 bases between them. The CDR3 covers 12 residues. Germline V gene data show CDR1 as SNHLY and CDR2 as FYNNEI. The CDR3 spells CASSLGTAEAFF. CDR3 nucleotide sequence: TGTGCCAGCAGCTTAGGGACGGCTGAAGCTTTCTTT.

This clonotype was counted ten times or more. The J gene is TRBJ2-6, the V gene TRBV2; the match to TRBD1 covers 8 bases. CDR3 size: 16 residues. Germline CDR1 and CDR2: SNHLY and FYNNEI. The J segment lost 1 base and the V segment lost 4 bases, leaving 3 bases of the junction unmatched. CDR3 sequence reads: CASSGQGTSGANVLTF. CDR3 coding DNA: TGTGCCAGCAGTGGACAGGGGACGTCTGGGGCCAACGTCCTGACTTTC.

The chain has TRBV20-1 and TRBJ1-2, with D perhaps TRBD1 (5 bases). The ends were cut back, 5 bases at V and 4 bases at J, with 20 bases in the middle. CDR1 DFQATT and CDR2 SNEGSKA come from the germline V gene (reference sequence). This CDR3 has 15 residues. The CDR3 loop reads CSARALTAALYGYTF. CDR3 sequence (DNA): TGCAGTGCTCGTGCGCTGACAGCGGCACTCTATGGCTACACCTTC.

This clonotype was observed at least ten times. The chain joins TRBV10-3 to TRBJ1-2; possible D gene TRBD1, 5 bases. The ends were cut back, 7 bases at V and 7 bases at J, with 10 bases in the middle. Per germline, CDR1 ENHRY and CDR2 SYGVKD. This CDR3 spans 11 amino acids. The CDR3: CAINLQGGYTF. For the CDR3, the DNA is TGTGCCATCAACCTTCAGGGTGGCTACACCTTC.

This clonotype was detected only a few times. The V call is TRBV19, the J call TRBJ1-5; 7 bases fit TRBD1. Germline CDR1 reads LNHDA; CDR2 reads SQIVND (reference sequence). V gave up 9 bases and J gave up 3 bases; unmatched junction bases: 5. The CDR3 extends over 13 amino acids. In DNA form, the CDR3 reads TGTGCCAGCGTCGACAGGGTCAATCAGCCCCAGCATTTT. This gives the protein CASVDRVNQPQHF.

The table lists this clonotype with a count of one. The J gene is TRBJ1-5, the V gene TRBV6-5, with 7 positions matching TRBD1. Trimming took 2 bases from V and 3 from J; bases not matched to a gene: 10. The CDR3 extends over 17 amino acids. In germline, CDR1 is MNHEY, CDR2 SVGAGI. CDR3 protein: CASSYPQGKPLNQPQHF. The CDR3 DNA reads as TGTGCCAGCAGTTACCCACAGGGGAAACCACTCAATCAGCCCCAGCATTTT.

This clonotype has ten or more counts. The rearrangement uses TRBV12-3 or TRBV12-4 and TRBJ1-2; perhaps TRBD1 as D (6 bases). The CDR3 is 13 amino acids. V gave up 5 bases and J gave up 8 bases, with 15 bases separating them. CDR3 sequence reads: CASSPGTTRGYTF. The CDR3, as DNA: TGTGCCAGCAGTCCGGGGACAACCCGGGGCTACACCTTC.

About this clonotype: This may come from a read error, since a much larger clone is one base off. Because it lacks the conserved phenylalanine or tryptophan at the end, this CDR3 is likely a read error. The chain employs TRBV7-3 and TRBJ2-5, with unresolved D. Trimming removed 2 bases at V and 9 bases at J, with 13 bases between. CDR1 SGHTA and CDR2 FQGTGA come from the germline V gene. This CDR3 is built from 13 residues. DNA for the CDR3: TGTGCCAGCAGCTTAGGCCCTGAGCTATCCCAGTACCTC. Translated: CASSLGPELSQYL.

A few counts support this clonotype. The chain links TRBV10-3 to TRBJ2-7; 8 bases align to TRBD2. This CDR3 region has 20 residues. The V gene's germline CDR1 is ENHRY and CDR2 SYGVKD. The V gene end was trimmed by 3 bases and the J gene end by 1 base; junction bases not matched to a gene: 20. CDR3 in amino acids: CAISDHGLEASGLGSYEQYF. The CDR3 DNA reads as TGTGCCATCAGTGACCACGGATTGGAGGCTAGCGGGCTCGGGTCCTACGAGCAGTACTTC.